The present T cell receptor beta chain was sequenced within a study of CD8+ T cells in alopecia areata. Extraction and reverse transcription of RNA yielded cDNA as the sequencing template. The repertoire was sequenced with immunoSEQ multiplex PCR; TCRdb's copy has only in-frame clones and lacks some. The sample has around 200,000 clones; 63% are singletons. V lost 4 bases and J 0 bases, leaving 15 bases between the germline ends. CDR1 and CDR2 (germline): SGDLS, YYNGEE. This CDR3 contains 16 residues. The sample consisted of CD4+ T cells sorted from blood, taken at week 0. The chain links TRBV9 to TRBJ2-3, with D maybe TRBD2 (7 bases). This TCR derives from a human donor with alopecia areata. The CDR3 region is CASSRGAGLSTDTQYF. The CDR3 coding sequence is TGTGCCAGCAGCCGGGGGGCAGGGTTAAGCACAGATACGCAGTATTTT.